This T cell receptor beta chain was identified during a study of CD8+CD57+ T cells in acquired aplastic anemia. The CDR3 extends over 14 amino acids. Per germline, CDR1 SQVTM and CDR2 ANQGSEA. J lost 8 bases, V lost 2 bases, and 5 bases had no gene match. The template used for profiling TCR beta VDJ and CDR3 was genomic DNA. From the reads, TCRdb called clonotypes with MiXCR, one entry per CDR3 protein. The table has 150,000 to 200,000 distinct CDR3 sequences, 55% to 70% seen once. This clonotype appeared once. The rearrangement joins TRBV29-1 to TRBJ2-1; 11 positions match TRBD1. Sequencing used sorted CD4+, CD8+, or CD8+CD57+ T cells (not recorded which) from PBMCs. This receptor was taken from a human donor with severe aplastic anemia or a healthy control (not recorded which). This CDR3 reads CSVEQDRGRHEQFF. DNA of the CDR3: TGCAGCGTTGAACAGGACAGGGGGCGTCATGAGCAGTTCTTC.